The clone carrying this T cell receptor beta chain was seen ten or more times. This sample is drawn from a study of beta chain features in type 1 diabetes. The CDR3 has 13 residues. The germline V gene encodes CDR1 SGDLS and CDR2 YYNGEE. Trimming took off 0 bases at V and 1 base at J, with 4 bases between the two ends. Every isolated RNA sample was fully reverse transcribed, so sequencing captured expressed TCRB transcripts. The data were produced by immunoSEQ multiplex PCR, yet TCRdb's version contains in-frame clones alone and is incomplete. In the table there are about 220,000 clones, approximately 10% of which are singletons.

What was sequenced was central memory CD4+ T cells from blood. V and J are TRBV9 and TRBJ1-1; D is unclear. The sequence was collected from a man aged 18 to 29 in good health. The CDR3 coding sequence is TGTGCCAGCAGCGTAGGGTCGAACACTGAAGCTTTCTTT. Translation gives CASSVGSNTEAFF.